Sequencing of this T cell receptor (beta chain) was carried out in a study of blood T cell repertoires in COVID-19. On the study more broadly: Samples of COVID-19 (acute and convalescent) were obtained from the United States, Italy and Spain.

CDR1 is SGHVS and CDR2 is FQNEAQ in the germline V gene. This CDR3 is 15 amino acids long. After removal of 5 bases from V and 7 bases from J, the junction contained 9 bases not matched to a gene. Authors' analysis steps: Reference gene primer amplification gave nucleated cell count estimates. Here immunoSEQ multiplex PCR was the method, and the copy in TCRdb shows in-frame clones only, minus some. Clone size and V and J calls were adopted from that table, with D and trimming inferred from the DNA. Here the sample spans roughly 240,000 clones, around 82% being singletons. The genes are TRBV7-8 and TRBJ1-2; TRBD1 matches at 11 bases. The source of this sequence is a woman aged 70-85 years with acute or convalescent COVID-19. Input material: peripheral blood. Written as DNA, the CDR3 is TGTGCCAGCAGCCCTCGAGGACAGGGGGCATCTGGCTACACCTTC. This sequence encodes CASSPRGQGASGYTF.